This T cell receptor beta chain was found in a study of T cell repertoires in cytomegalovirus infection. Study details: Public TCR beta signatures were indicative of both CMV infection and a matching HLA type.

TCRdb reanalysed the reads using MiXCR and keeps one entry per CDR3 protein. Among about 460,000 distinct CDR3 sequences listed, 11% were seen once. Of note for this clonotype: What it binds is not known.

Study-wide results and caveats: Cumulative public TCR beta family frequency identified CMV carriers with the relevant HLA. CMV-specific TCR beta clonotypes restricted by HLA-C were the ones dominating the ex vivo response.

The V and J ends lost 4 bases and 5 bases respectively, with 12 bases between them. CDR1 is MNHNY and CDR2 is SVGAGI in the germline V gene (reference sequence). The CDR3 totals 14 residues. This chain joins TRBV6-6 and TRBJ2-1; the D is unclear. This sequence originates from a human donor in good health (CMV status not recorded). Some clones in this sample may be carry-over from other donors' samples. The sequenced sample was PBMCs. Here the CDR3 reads CASSSPGLHNEQFF. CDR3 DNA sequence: TGTGCCAGCAGTTCTCCGGGCCTACACAATGAGCAGTTCTTC.